One sample yielded the 23 T cell receptor beta chains listed below, sequenced in a study of blood T cell repertoires in COVID-19. Clones were read by immunoSEQ multiplex PCR, and TCRdb kept only the in-frame ones, dropping some. The sample comprises about 220,000 clones, around 86% of which are singletons, and 5.2% rests with the top ten. Material for sequencing was peripheral blood. These receptor sequences come from a woman in her 70s with COVID-19, enrolled during active disease.

The genes are TRBV28 and TRBJ2-1, with 9 nucleotides matching TRBD1. The CDR3 contains 14 residues. Germline values: CDR1 MDHEN, CDR2 SYDVKM. Unmatched junction bases numbered 8, after V lost 6 bases and J lost 8 bases. CDR3 loop: CASSGTGKSYEQFF. CDR3 DNA sequence: TGTGCCAGCAGCGGGACAGGGAAATCATATGAGCAGTTCTTC.

The rearrangement uses TRBV18 and TRBJ2-4; D perhaps matches TRBD1 (6 bases). CDR1 is KGHSH, CDR2 LQKENI, per germline. V lost 1 base and J 8 bases, leaving 9 bases between the germline ends. The length of the CDR3 is 13 residues. The CDR3: CASSPLPGDIQYF. CDR3 coding DNA: TGTGCCAGCTCACCACTCCCAGGGGACATTCAGTACTTC.

The rearrangement links TRBV5-1 to TRBJ2-7; 9 bases align to TRBD2. CDR1 and CDR2 (germline): SGHRS, YFSETQ. CDR3 length: 17 amino acids. J gave up 1 base and V 0 bases, and 8 bases lay outside the gene matches. CDR3 region: CASSLAPGLAGSYEQYF. In nucleotides, the CDR3 is TGCGCCAGCAGCTTGGCCCCGGGGCTAGCGGGGTCCTACGAGCAGTACTTC.

The chain links TRBV4-3 to TRBJ2-1, with D maybe TRBD2 (5 bases). Deletions cut 8 bases from V and 0 bases from J, with 11 bases between. The CDR3 extends over 14 amino acids. CDR1 is LGHNA, CDR2 YSLEER, per germline. The CDR3 spells CASGNSVSYNEQFF. The DNA of the CDR3 is TGCGCCAGCGGGAATAGCGTCTCCTACAATGAGCAGTTCTTC.

The V call is TRBV28, the J call TRBJ1-2, with D unclear. The CDR3 has 14 residues. Trimming removed 0 bases at V and 6 bases at J, with 11 bases between. Germline-derived CDR1 and CDR2 are MDHEN and SYDVKM. The DNA for the CDR3 is TGTGCCAGCAGTTTATGGGACTTAAGGAATGGCTACACCTTC. Translating it yields CASSLWDLRNGYTF.

V is TRBV24-1 and J is TRBJ1-2; the match to TRBD1 covers 10 bases. The CDR3 consists of 16 residues. With 3 bases clipped from V and 4 bases from J, the junction kept 7 bases outside the gene matches. In germline, CDR1 is KGHDR, CDR2 SFDVKD. Written as DNA, the CDR3 is TGTGCCACCAGTGATGGAGGGACAGGGGATATCTATGGCTACACCTTC. Translated, it gives CATSDGGTGDIYGYTF.

The chain couples TRBV13 to TRBJ1-4; a weak D match, TRBD1 (6 bases). Between the trimmed V and J ends, which lost 4 bases and 7 bases, there was a span of 19 bases. The CDR3 is 16 residues long. CDR1 and CDR2 from the germline V gene are PRHDT and FYEKMQ (reference sequence). For the CDR3, the DNA is TGTGCCAGCAGCTCCTCCAGAACAGGGTATACTGAAAAACTGTTTTTT. Amino acids: CASSSSRTGYTEKLFF.

The chain joins TRBV2 to TRBJ1-1; 7 positions agree with TRBD1. Unmatched junction bases numbered 9, after V lost 10 bases and J lost 1 base. The CDR3 contains 14 residues. Germline lookup yields CDR1 SNHLY and CDR2 FYNNEI. CDR3 region: CATQKGQPNTEAFF. In DNA, the CDR3 is TGTGCCACGCAAAAGGGACAGCCGAACACTGAAGCTTTCTTT.

This clone was observed a single time. J is TRBJ1-5 and V is TRBV6-5; 7 positions match TRBD1. V shed 6 bases and J 4 bases; nucleotides not matched to a gene: 9. Germline CDR1 reads MNHEY; CDR2 reads SVGAGI. The CDR3 spans 15 residues. The CDR3: CASRGAGQANQPQHF. In nucleotides, the CDR3 is TGTGCCAGCAGGGGGGCTGGACAGGCTAATCAGCCCCAGCATTTT.

The rearrangement joins TRBV4-2 to TRBJ2-5; D may be TRBD1 (6 bases). With 5 bases removed from V and 5 bases from J, the gap between germline ends came to 15 bases. Germline CDR1 LGHNA, CDR2 YNFKEQ. This CDR3 is 14 amino acids long. CDR3 sequence reads: CASSYRDNAETQYF. CDR3 coding DNA: TGTGCCAGCAGCTACCGGGACAACGCTGAGACCCAGTACTTC.

This clone was observed a handful of times. The rearrangement uses TRBV9 and TRBJ1-3, with no clear D. The CDR3 spans 14 residues. V was shortened by 0 bases and J by 4 bases, with 8 bases between the two germline ends. Per germline, CDR1 SGDLS and CDR2 YYNGEE. CDR3: CASSVESGGNTIYF. The CDR3 region has the DNA TGTGCCAGCAGCGTAGAGTCAGGCGGAAACACCATATATTTT.

This clone occurred once. The rearrangement links TRBV28 to TRBJ1-2; TRBD1 is a possible D gene (5 bases). This CDR3 spans 12 amino acids. Trimming pared 6 bases from V and 7 bases from J, leaving 12 bases between. Germline V gene lookup returns CDR1 MDHEN and CDR2 SYDVKM. This CDR3 is CASRGTGGGYTF. The CDR3 DNA sequence: TGTGCCAGCAGAGGGACGGGGGGTGGCTACACCTTC.

V and J are TRBV5-1 and TRBJ2-3, with 9 nucleotides matching TRBD1. J lost 6 bases, V lost 0 bases, and 11 bases had no gene match. Germline CDR1 SGHRS, CDR2 YFSETQ. The CDR3 is 17 residues long. The CDR3 reads CASSLARSGQGWDTQYF. CDR3 coding DNA: TGCGCCAGCAGCTTGGCCCGATCGGGACAGGGTTGGGATACGCAGTATTTT.

This chain joins TRBV7-2 and TRBJ2-3; TRBD1 matches 8 bases. This CDR3 spans 15 amino acids. Germline CDR1 is SGHTA and CDR2 is FQGNSA. V shed 3 bases, J shed 5 bases, and the junction held 7 bases outside the gene matches. CDR3 region: CASSFGQGGKDTQYF. DNA for the CDR3: TGTGCCAGCAGCTTCGGACAGGGTGGTAAAGATACGCAGTATTTT.

CDR3 nucleotides: TGTGCCAGCAGCAAACAGCTTGGAGGGAATCAGCCCCAGCATTTT. Translated, it gives CASSKQLGGNQPQHF. The chain is built from TRBV21-1 and TRBJ1-5. TRBV21-1 constitutes a pseudogene. The CDR3 has 15 amino acids.

This chain uses TRBV9 with TRBJ2-7; 9 nucleotides line up with TRBD1. Germline CDR1 SGDLS, CDR2 YYNGEE. V was pared by 3 bases and J by 6 bases, with 10 bases of the junction left unmatched. This CDR3 spans 15 amino acids. CDR3: CASSEWEGQGGEQYF. CDR3 DNA sequence: TGTGCCAGCAGCGAGTGGGAGGGACAGGGAGGCGAGCAGTACTTC.

V gene TRBV7-2 combines with J gene TRBJ1-1, with TRBD1 as a possible D gene (5 bases). With 3 bases removed from V and 10 bases from J, the gap between germline ends came to 12 bases. This CDR3 region has 12 residues. From germline, CDR1 is SGHTA and CDR2 FQGNSA. The CDR3: CASSFGQGVAFF. The CDR3 DNA reads TGTGCCAGCAGCTTTGGGCAGGGTGTAGCTTTCTTT. The full variable domain, rest sourced from reference TRBV7-2 and TRBJ1-1, is GAGVSQSPSNKVTEKGKDVELRCDPISGHTALYWYRQSLGQGLEFLIYFQGNSAPDKSGLPSDRFSAERTGGSVSTLTIQRTQQEDSAVYLCASSFGQGVAFFGQGTRLTVV.

This clone was found a few times. V usage is TRBV19 and J usage is TRBJ2-3; D perhaps matches TRBD1 (6 bases). Per the germline V gene, CDR1 is LNHDA and CDR2 is SQIVND (reference sequence). This CDR3 is built from 16 residues. Trimming took 4 bases from V and 5 from J, leaving 19 bases between them. The CDR3 is CASSTARTAKGDTQYF. CDR3 nucleotide sequence: TGTGCCAGTAGTACGGCGAGGACAGCTAAAGGAGATACGCAGTATTTT.

The V call is TRBV5-1, the J call TRBJ2-7; TRBD1 aligns across 10 bases. After removal of 0 bases from V and 4 bases from J, the junction contained 10 bases not matched to a gene. Germline lookup yields CDR1 SGHRS and CDR2 YFSETQ. The CDR3 covers 17 residues. This chain's CDR3 is CASSLAPPGTGDYEQYF. The CDR3 bases are TGCGCCAGCAGCTTGGCCCCTCCCGGGACAGGGGATTACGAGCAGTACTTC.

This clone was picked up a small number of times. V and J are TRBV12-3 or TRBV12-4 and TRBJ1-1; TRBD1 is a possible D gene (6 bases). V dropped 4 bases and J dropped 4 bases, with 10 bases sitting between them. The CDR3 consists of 13 residues. The DNA for the CDR3 is TGTGCCAGCAGTTCCAGGGGCGGCACTGAAGCTTTCTTT. It is translated as CASSSRGGTEAFF.

The CDR3 DNA reads TGTGCCAGTAACCCAACAGGGGGCCAAGAGACCCAGTACTTC. Protein sequence: CASNPTGGQETQYF. The rearrangement links TRBV19 to TRBJ2-5, with 8 positions matching TRBD1. Per the germline V gene, CDR1 is LNHDA and CDR2 is SQIVND (reference sequence). The trim removed 7 bases at V and 1 base at J, leaving 5 bases unmatched. The CDR3 totals 14 residues.

The chain couples TRBV16 to TRBJ1-5, with D perhaps TRBD1 (5 bases). Per the germline V gene, CDR1 is KGHSY and CDR2 is FQNENV. V was shortened by 4 bases and J by 0 bases, with 10 bases between the two germline ends. The CDR3 has 15 residues. CDR3 region: CASSPGGNSNQPQHF. For the CDR3, the DNA is TGTGCCAGCAGCCCGGGGGGGAATAGCAATCAGCCCCAGCATTTT.

V gene TRBV3-1 (or the pseudogene TRBV3-2) combines with J gene TRBJ1-6; 8 bases line up with TRBD1. The CDR3 is 17 amino acids. V shed 3 bases, J shed 0 bases, and the junction held 4 bases outside the gene matches. Germline assignment: CDR1 LGHDT and CDR2 YNNKEL (reference sequence). The CDR3 sequence is CASSQRTGSSYNSPLHF. As DNA, the CDR3 is TGTGCCAGCAGCCAGAGGACAGGGAGCTCCTATAATTCACCCCTCCACTTT.